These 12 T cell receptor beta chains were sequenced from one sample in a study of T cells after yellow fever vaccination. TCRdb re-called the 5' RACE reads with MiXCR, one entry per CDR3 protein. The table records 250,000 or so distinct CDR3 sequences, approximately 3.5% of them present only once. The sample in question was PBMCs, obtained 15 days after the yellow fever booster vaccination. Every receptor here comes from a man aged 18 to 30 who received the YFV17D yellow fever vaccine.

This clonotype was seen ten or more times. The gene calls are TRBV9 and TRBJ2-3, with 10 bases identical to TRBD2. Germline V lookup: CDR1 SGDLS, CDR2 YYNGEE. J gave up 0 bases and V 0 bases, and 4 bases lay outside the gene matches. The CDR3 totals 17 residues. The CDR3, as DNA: TGTGCCAGCAGCGTAGGACTAGCGGGTGGGAGCACAGATACGCAGTATTTT. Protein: CASSVGLAGGSTDTQYF.

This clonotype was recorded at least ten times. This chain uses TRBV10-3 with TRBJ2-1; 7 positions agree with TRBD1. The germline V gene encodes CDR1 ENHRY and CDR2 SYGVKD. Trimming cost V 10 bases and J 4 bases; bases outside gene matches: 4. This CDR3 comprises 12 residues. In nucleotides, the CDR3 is TGTGCCACTACGGGACAGTACAATGAGCAGTTCTTC. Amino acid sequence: CATTGQYNEQFF.

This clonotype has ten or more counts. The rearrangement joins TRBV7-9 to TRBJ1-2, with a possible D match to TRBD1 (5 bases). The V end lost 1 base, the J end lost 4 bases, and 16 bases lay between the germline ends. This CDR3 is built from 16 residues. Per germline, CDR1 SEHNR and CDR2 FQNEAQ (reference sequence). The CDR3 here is CASSLGSRVSSYGYTF. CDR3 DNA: TGTGCCAGCAGCTTAGGAAGCAGGGTGTCGAGCTATGGCTACACCTTC.

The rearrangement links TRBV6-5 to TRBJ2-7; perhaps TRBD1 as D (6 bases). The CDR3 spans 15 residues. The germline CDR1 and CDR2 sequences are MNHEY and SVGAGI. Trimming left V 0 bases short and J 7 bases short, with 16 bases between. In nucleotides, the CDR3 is TGTGCCAGCAGTTACTCCCCGGACAGATTTGAGGAGCAGTACTTC. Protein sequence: CASSYSPDRFEEQYF.

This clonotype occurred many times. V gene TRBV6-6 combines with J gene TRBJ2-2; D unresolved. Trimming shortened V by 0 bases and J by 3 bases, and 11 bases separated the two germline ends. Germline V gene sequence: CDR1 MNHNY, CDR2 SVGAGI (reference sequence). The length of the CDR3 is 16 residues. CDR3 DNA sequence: TGTGCCAGCAGTTACTCGAAACCACGTGACACCGGGGAGCTGTTTTTT. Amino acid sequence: CASSYSKPRDTGELFF.

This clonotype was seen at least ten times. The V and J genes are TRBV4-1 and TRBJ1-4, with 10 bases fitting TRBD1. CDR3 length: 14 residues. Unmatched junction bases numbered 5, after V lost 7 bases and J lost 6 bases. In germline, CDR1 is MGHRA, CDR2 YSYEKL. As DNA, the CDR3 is TGCGCCAGCAACCCCGGGACAGGGGATGAAAAACTGTTTTTT. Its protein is CASNPGTGDEKLFF.

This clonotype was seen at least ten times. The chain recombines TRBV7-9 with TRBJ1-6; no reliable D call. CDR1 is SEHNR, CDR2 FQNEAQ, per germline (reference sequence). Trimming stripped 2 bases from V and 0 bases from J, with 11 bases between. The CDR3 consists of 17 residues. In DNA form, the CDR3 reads TGTGCCAGCAGCTTATCCCAGGCGAGCTCCTATAATTCACCCCTCCACTTT. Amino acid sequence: CASSLSQASSYNSPLHF.

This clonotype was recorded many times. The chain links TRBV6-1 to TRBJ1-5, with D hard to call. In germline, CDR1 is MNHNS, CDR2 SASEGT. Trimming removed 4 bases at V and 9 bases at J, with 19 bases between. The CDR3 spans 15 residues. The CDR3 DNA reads TGTGCCAGCAGTGGCGGCCGCTCGCTTGGGCGGCCCCAGCATTTT. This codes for CASSGGRSLGRPQHF.

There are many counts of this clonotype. The DNA of the CDR3 is TGTGCCACCAGCAGAGCCATGACTAGCGTCGACACCGGGGAGCTGTTTTTT. This codes for CATSRAMTSVDTGELFF. The chain has TRBV15 and TRBJ2-2, with TRBD2 matching over 8 bases. The CDR3 extends over 17 amino acids. J gave up 3 bases and V 1 base, and 7 bases lay outside the gene matches. Germline CDR1 reads LNHNV; CDR2 reads YYDKDF (reference sequence). Full variable domain (outside the CDR3, taken from reference TRBV15 and TRBJ2-2): DAMVIQNPRYQVTQFGKPVTLSCSQTLNHNVMYWYQQKSSQAPKLLFHYYDKDFNNEADTPDNFQSRRPNTSFCFLDIRSPGLGDTAMYLCATSRAMTSVDTGELFFGEGSRLTVL.

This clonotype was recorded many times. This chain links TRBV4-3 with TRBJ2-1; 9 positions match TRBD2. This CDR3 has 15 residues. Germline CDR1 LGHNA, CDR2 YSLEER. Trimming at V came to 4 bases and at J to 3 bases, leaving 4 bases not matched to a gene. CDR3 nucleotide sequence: TGCGCCAGCAGCCGCGCTAGCGGGGTCTACAATGAGCAGTTCTTC. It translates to CASSRASGVYNEQFF.

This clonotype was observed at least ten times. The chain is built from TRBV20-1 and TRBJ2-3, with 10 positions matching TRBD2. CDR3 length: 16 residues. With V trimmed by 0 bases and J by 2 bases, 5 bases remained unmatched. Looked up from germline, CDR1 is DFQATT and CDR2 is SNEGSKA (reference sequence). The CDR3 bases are TGCAGTGCTAGAGAGTGGCTAGCGGGGGTCACAGATACGCAGTATTTT. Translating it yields CSAREWLAGVTDTQYF.

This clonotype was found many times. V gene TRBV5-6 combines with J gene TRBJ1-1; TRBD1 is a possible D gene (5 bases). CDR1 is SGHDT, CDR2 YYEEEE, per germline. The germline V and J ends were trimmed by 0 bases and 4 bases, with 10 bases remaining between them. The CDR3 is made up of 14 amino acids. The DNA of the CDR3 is TGTGCCAGCAGCTTGGCGCTCAGGGCCACTGAAGCTTTCTTT. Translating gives CASSLALRATEAFF.